Listed below are T cell receptor beta chains from one sample, sequenced in a study of glioma-infiltrating T cells after dendritic cell vaccination. Clones were sequenced by immunoSEQ multiplex PCR, and TCRdb holds only the in-frame ones, with some missing. The sample holds more than 60,000 clones, 75% to 90% seen once. The sequencing used blood, collected before dendritic cell vaccination. Receptors were obtained from a human donor with glioblastoma. Each CDR3 is given with its conserved first and last residue. Fields, in order: V gene, CDR3 length, D gene, J gene, clone size, CDR3 DNA, CDR3 protein. A D gene is named only where the DNA matches it firmly. Part of the rows lack a size; the others show once, few, many or a class for expanded clones.

>TRBV6-6|14|.|TRBJ2-5|.
TGTGCCAGCATAGCCCTACAGGGACGAGAGACCCAGTACTTC
CASIALQGRETQYF
>TRBV6-1|14|TRBD1|TRBJ2-3|.
TGTGCCAGCATGAGAGACAGGGCGACAGATACGCAGTATTTT
CASMRDRATDTQYF
>TRBV11-3|12|.|TRBJ1-6|.
TGTGCCAGCAGCCTCAGGGATCACCCCCTCCACTTT
CASSLRDHPLHF
>TRBV15|15|.|TRBJ2-7|.
TGTGCCACCAGCAGAGGTCCAGCGGTAGGCTACGAGCAGTACTTC
CATSRGPAVGYEQYF
>TRBV5-1|13|.|TRBJ2-5|.
TGCGCCAGCAGCTTGGGACAACAAGAGACCCAGTACTTC
CASSLGQQETQYF
>TRBV7-2|18|TRBD2|TRBJ2-1|.
TGTGCCAGCAGCTTAGCGCGAGCGGGGCTGGGCAGCTTGAATGAGCAGTTCTTC
CASSLARAGLGSLNEQFF
>TRBV18|13|TRBD1|TRBJ1-2|once
TGTGCCAGCTCAGTGGGACAGTCTGATGGCTACACCTTC
CASSVGQSDGYTF
>TRBV2|14|.|TRBJ1-2|.
TGTGCCAGCGCGAGGGAACGCACTAACTATGGCTACACCTTC
CASARERTNYGYTF
>TRBV7-4|15|TRBD1|TRBJ1-5|.
TGTGCCAGCAGCTGGGGACAGAACCTCAATCAGCCCCAGCATTTT
CASSWGQNLNQPQHF
>TRBV6-5|12|TRBD1|TRBJ1-2|once
TGTGCCAGCAGCAGGGACAGATTTGGCTACACCTTC
CASSRDRFGYTF
>TRBV2|12|.|TRBJ1-1|.
TGTGCCAGCAGTGAACGGAACACTGAAGCTTTCTTT
CASSERNTEAFF
>TRBV9|13|.|TRBJ2-3|.
TGTGCCAGCAGCGTAGATGAGACAGATACGCAGTATTTT
CASSVDETDTQYF
>TRBV5-1|13|.|TRBJ1-1|.
TGCGCCAGCAGCTTTGGGGCTGACACTGAAGCTTTCTTT
CASSFGADTEAFF
>TRBV6-5|12|.|TRBJ2-5|.
TGTGCCAGCACCCCGGGACTCCCGGAGCAGTACTTC
CASTPGLPEQYF
>TRBV6-4|13|.|TRBJ1-2|.
TGTGCCAGCAGTGACGGCGGCGTCCGAGGCTACACCTTC
CASSDGGVRGYTF
>TRBV15|19|TRBD1|TRBJ2-4|few
TGTGCCACCAGCCTCCGCACCGGGACAGGTGTTTTAGCCAAAAACATTCAGTACTTC
CATSLRTGTGVLAKNIQYF
>TRBV7-2|16|TRBD2|TRBJ2-1|.
TGTGCCAGCAGCTTAAACTGGCGGGGGGGGAACAATGAGCAGTTCTTC
CASSLNWRGGNNEQFF
>TRBV20-1|10|.|TRBJ1-1|.
TGCAGTGCTTTTACGGGAGAAGCTTTCTTT
CSAFTGEAFF
>TRBV19|13|.|TRBJ2-2|.
TGTGCCACTCAGGGGTGGAACACCGGGGAGCTGTTTTTT
CATQGWNTGELFF
>TRBV7-8|17|TRBD1|TRBJ1-5|.
TGTGCCAGCAGCTTACGGGACAGGGCGTATAGCAATCAGCCCCAGCATTTT
CASSLRDRAYSNQPQHF
>TRBV7-9|16|TRBD1|TRBJ2-3|.
TGTGCCAGCAGCTTAGGAGAGACAGGGAGCACAGATACGCAGTATTTT
CASSLGETGSTDTQYF
>TRBV19|20|.|TRBJ1-3|few
TGTGCCAGTAGTACAGACACCGGGACACCCCGACAAGGCTCTGGAAACACCATATATTTT
CASSTDTGTPRQGSGNTIYF
>TRBV6-6|14|TRBD1|TRBJ1-1|.
TGTGCCAGCAGTTACAAGGGGGCTTTCTCTGAAGCTTTCTTT
CASSYKGAFSEAFF
>TRBV28|15|TRBD1|TRBJ2-7|.
TGTGCCAGCAGTTCCCCCGGACAGGGGAACCACGAGCAGTACTTC
CASSSPGQGNHEQYF
>TRBV14|13|.|TRBJ1-6|.
TGTGCCAGCAGCCAACTATGGAATTCACCCCTCCACTTT
CASSQLWNSPLHF
>TRBV5-1|14|.|TRBJ2-5|.
TGCGCCAGCAGCTTGGGACAGGTAGATGGGACCCAGTACTTC
CASSLGQVDGTQYF
>TRBV4-2|15|TRBD1|TRBJ2-1|.
TGTGCCAGCAGCCAAGGCCGGACAGGGGGGAATGAGCAGTTCTTC
CASSQGRTGGNEQFF
>TRBV7-2|13|.|TRBJ1-5|.
TGTGCCAGCAGCGTCAGACGGGATCAGCCCCAGCATTTT
CASSVRRDQPQHF
>TRBV6-5|13|.|TRBJ2-2|.
TGTGCCAGCAGTTACTCAACTAGGCGGGAGCTGTTTTTT
CASSYSTRRELFF
>TRBV7-9|16|TRBD2|TRBJ2-3|.
TGTGCCAGCAGCGCACGACTAGCGAGAAGCACAGATACGCAGTATTTT
CASSARLARSTDTQYF